A single sample is the source of the 5 T cell receptor beta chains below, sequenced in a study of cytomegalovirus exposure and HLA in healthy donors. PCR primers comprised 60 Vbeta and 13 Jbeta primers. Assay: immunoSEQ multiplex PCR; the TCRdb copy retains only in-frame clones and omits some. The sample lists roughly 200,000 clones; around 80% were seen once. Material for sequencing was PBMCs. The source is a man aged 30 to 39 in good health and CMV-seronegative.

The genes are TRBV19 and TRBJ2-2; 10 bases map to TRBD2. The CDR3 totals 15 residues. Germline lookup yields CDR1 LNHDA and CDR2 SQIVND (reference sequence). Trimming took 5 bases from V and 8 from J; bases not matched to a gene: 8. Here the CDR3 reads CASSPLAGDIGELFF. The CDR3 DNA follows: TGTGCCAGTAGTCCTCTAGCGGGAGATATAGGGGAGCTGTTTTTT.

The chain recombines TRBV6-5 with TRBJ1-1, with a possible D match to TRBD1 (5 bases). Germline assignment: CDR1 MNHEY and CDR2 SVGAGI. This CDR3 spans 16 amino acids. V was shortened by 0 bases and J by 0 bases, with 11 bases between the two germline ends. CDR3 sequence: CASSYSGQGLNTEAFF. The CDR3 DNA reads as TGTGCCAGCAGTTACTCTGGGCAGGGATTGAACACTGAAGCTTTCTTT.

This clone was detected only a few times. The chain couples TRBV29-1 to TRBJ2-2; 11 positions match TRBD2. The CDR3 has 15 residues. Germline assignment: CDR1 SQVTM and CDR2 ANQGSEA. V shed 6 bases and J 3 bases; nucleotides not matched to a gene: 6. The CDR3 sequence: CSVVLAGVDTGELFF. Written as DNA, the CDR3 is TGCAGCGTCGTACTAGCGGGAGTAGACACCGGGGAGCTGTTTTTT.

This rearrangement joins TRBV27 to TRBJ2-7, with D maybe TRBD1 (5 bases). Germline loops: CDR1 MNHEY, CDR2 SMNVEV (reference sequence). V lost 10 bases, J lost 0 bases, and 16 bases lay in between. CDR3 length: 14 amino acids. CDR3 coding DNA: TGTGCCACCGCGACAGCTTTAAGCTCCTACGAGCAGTACTTC. Encoded protein: CATATALSSYEQYF.

This chain uses TRBV29-1 with TRBJ1-2; D gene uncertain. Germline V gene sequence: CDR1 SQVTM, CDR2 ANQGSEA. Trimming left V 8 bases short and J 0 bases short, with 7 bases between. This CDR3 is built from 11 residues. CDR3 loop: CSIQSNYGYTF. CDR3 sequence (DNA): TGCAGCATACAGTCTAACTATGGCTACACCTTC.